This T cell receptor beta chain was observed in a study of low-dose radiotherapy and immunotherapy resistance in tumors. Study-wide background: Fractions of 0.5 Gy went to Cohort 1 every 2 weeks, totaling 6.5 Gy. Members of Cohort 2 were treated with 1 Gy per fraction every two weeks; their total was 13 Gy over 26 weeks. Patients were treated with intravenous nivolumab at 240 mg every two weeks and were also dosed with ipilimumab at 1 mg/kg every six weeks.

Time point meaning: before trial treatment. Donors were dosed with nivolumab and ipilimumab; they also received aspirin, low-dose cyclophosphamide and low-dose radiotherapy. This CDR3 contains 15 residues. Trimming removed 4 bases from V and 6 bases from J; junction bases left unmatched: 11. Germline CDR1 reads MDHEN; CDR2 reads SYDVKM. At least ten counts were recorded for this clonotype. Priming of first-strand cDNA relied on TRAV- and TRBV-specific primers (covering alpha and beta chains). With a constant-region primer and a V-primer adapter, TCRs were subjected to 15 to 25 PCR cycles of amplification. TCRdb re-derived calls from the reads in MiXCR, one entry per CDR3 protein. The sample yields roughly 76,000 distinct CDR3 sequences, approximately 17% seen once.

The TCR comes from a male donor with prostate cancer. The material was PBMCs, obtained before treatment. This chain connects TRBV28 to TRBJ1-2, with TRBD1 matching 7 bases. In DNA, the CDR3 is TGTGCCAGCAGTTCCCCCCTAATCGACAGGGATGGCTACACCTTC. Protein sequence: CASSSPLIDRDGYTF.